These 14 T cell receptor beta chains share one sample of origin, sequenced in a study of metastatic and nonmetastatic thyroid tumors. Thyroid surgery was performed in patients who had received no treatment beforehand. TCRdb re-processed the PCR reads through MiXCR. This sample has 43,000 or so clones; 4% to 5% occur once, and the top ten carry 8.5% to 10%. Sequencing was done on a sample of blood. The receptor source for this set is a female donor with papillary thyroid cancer or a benign thyroid nodule (not recorded which). Some clones in this sample may be carry-over from other donors' samples.

This clone was counted ten times or more. This sequence joins TRBV13 and TRBJ1-5; TRBD1 might be the D (5 bases). V dropped 0 bases and J dropped 9 bases, with 12 bases sitting between them. This CDR3 is built from 14 residues. Germline V gene data show CDR1 as PRHDT and CDR2 as FYEKMQ (reference sequence). The CDR3 nucleotides are TGTGCCAGCAGCTTAGGTGGGAGGGGCTGGCCCCAGCATTTT. Translated: CASSLGGRGWPQHF. Together with reference TRBV13 and TRBJ1-5, the CDR3 gives the full variable domain: AAGVIQSPRHLIKEKRETATLKCYPIPRHDTVYWYQQGPGQDPQFLISFYEKMQSDKGSIPDRFSAQQFSDYHSELNMSSLELGDSALYFCASSLGGRGWPQHFGDGTRLSIL.

The sample holds a few counts of this clone. This may be a read error: a much more frequent sequence differs by one nucleotide. The chain combines TRBV7-9 with TRBJ1-3; D might be TRBD1 (5 bases). Germline CDR1 SEHNR, CDR2 FQNEAQ (reference sequence). The CDR3 totals 14 residues. The CDR3 coding sequence is TGTGCCAGCAGCTCAGACAGTGCTGGAAACACCATATACTTT. As protein: CASSSDSAGNTIYF.

This clone was detected a few times. The chain combines TRBV20-1 with TRBJ2-7; 8 nucleotides line up with TRBD2. After removal of 5 bases from V and 0 bases from J, the junction contained 6 bases not matched to a gene. Germline values: CDR1 DFQATT, CDR2 SNEGSKA (reference sequence). The CDR3 consists of 14 residues. The CDR3 nucleotides read TGCAGTGCTGACCGCGGGGGGCTCTCCTACGAGCAGTACTTC. This gives the protein CSADRGGLSYEQYF.

This clone appeared many times. A much larger clone lies one base from this, so it may be a read error. V gene TRBV7-9 combines with J gene TRBJ1-3, with unresolved D. Germline V gene data show CDR1 as SEHNR and CDR2 as FQNEAQ (reference sequence). The CDR3 consists of 13 residues. CDR3 sequence reads: CACSLGSGNTIYF. In DNA form, the CDR3 reads TGTGCCTGCAGCTTAGGTTCTGGAAACACCATATATTTT.

This clone occurred a few times. This chain uses TRBV12-3 or TRBV12-4 with TRBJ2-7; TRBD1 aligns across 7 bases. The CDR3 length is 11 residues. Germline trimming cut 11 bases from V and 3 bases from J; bases unmatched to any gene: 4. The CDR3 region is CASGQIYEQYF. In DNA, the CDR3 is TGTGCCTCGGGACAGATCTACGAGCAGTACTTC.

This clone was seen at least ten times. The chain uses TRBV6-1 and TRBJ2-6; the D gene is possibly TRBD1 (6 bases). This CDR3 comprises 15 residues. Germline CDR1 reads MNHNS; CDR2 reads SASEGT. V was pared by 5 bases and J by 4 bases, with 12 bases between. CDR3 DNA sequence: TGTGCCAGCAGTCGACAGGAAAGGGGGGCCAACGTCCTGACTTTC. It translates to CASSRQERGANVLTF.

The rearrangement links TRBV28 to TRBJ2-7; D not certain. Germline CDR1 is MDHEN and CDR2 is SYDVKM. The CDR3 has 16 residues. V was trimmed by 3 bases and J by 3 bases, leaving 18 bases between them. The CDR3, as DNA: TGTGCCAGCAGTTTCCAGCTTGTTAGTTTCCACTACGAGCAGTACTTC. It codes for CASSFQLVSFHYEQYF.

Notes on this clone: This may arise from a read error, as a much more abundant clone is one base away. The identical CDR3 is also encoded by other nucleotide sequences in the sample. The chain links TRBV30 to TRBJ1-4; D possibly corresponds to TRBD1 (5 bases). CDR3 length: 14 amino acids. Germline CDR1 reads GTSNPN; CDR2 reads SVGIG (reference sequence). The CDR3 DNA reads as TGTGCCTGGACAGCCCGCGGGACTAATGAAAAACTGTTCTTT. It is translated as CAWTARGTNEKLFF.

This clone has ten or more counts. For the CDR3, the DNA is TGCGCCAGCCGGGACGCCGGGGGGGGCTCCTACGAGCAGTACTTC. The encoded protein is CASRDAGGGSYEQYF. The V call is TRBV10-2, the J call TRBJ2-7; 8 bases fit TRBD2. J lost 0 bases, V lost 8 bases, and 9 bases had no gene match. Germline V lookup: CDR1 WSHSY, CDR2 SAAADI. The CDR3 totals 15 residues.

This clone was seen a handful of times. J is TRBJ1-1 and V is TRBV6-1; the D is unclear. Looked up from germline, CDR1 is MNHNS and CDR2 is SASEGT. The V end lost 8 bases, the J end lost 4 bases, and 17 bases lay between the germline ends. The CDR3 is made up of 14 amino acids. The CDR3 loop reads CASGDGTTSTEAFF. In DNA form, the CDR3 reads TGTGCCAGCGGCGATGGAACAACCTCCACTGAAGCTTTCTTT.

This clone came up many times. The chain carries TRBV3-1 and TRBJ2-3; TRBD2 agrees at 7 bases. CDR1 and CDR2 from the germline V gene are LGHDT and YNNKEL (reference sequence). This CDR3 contains 14 residues. Trimming took 1 base from V and 6 from J; bases not matched to a gene: 4. The CDR3 loop reads CASSQAAGVDTQYF. The CDR3, as DNA: TGTGCCAGCAGCCAAGCGGCGGGAGTGGATACGCAGTATTTT.

This clone came up many times. Other DNA sequences from this sample encode an identical CDR3 as well. The chain uses TRBV20-1 and TRBJ1-1; D gene uncertain. The length of the CDR3 is 13 residues. The germline V gene has CDR1 DFQATT and CDR2 SNEGSKA (reference sequence). The ends were cut back, 2 bases at V and 0 bases at J, with 7 bases in the middle. This CDR3 reads CSARSIMNTEAFF. The CDR3, as DNA: TGCAGTGCTAGATCCATCATGAACACTGAAGCTTTCTTT.

At least ten counts were recorded for this clone. This sequence joins TRBV6-1 and TRBJ1-1; a weak D match, TRBD1 (5 bases). V shed 7 bases and J shed 1 base, with 13 bases lying between them. The CDR3 length is 14 residues. The germline CDR1 and CDR2 sequences are MNHNS and SASEGT. CDR3: CASNYLGGNTEAFF. CDR3 DNA sequence: TGTGCCAGCAACTACCTCGGGGGGAACACTGAAGCTTTCTTT.

This clone was detected many times. The gene calls are TRBV5-1 and TRBJ2-7; TRBD1 agrees at 9 bases. V was clipped by 5 bases and J by 1 base; unmatched bases: 10. The germline gives CDR1 SGHRS, CDR2 YFSETQ. The CDR3 spans 16 residues. The CDR3 nucleotides read TGCGCCAGCAGTCCGGGACAGGGTGGAGGTTCCTACGAGCAGTACTTC. Translating gives CASSPGQGGGSYEQYF.